The 8 T cell receptor beta chains reported below all come from one sample, sequenced in a study of cytomegalovirus exposure and HLA in healthy donors. PCR involved 60 Vbeta and 13 Jbeta primers. Some clones are missing from TCRdb's copy, which holds only in-frame ones; the method was immunoSEQ multiplex PCR. The table includes approximately 160,000 clones, roughly 64% detected once. The sample taken for sequencing was PBMCs. The source of these receptors is a woman in her 30s in good health and CMV-seropositive.

Points on this clone: At the DNA level, this CDR3 is encoded by other sequences in the same sample as well. This chain uses TRBV5-1 with TRBJ2-5; D is unresolved. Deletions cut 0 bases from V and 2 bases from J, with 5 bases between. This CDR3 is 13 amino acids long. CDR1 and CDR2 (germline): SGHRS, YFSETQ. The CDR3 DNA follows: TGCGCCAGCAGCTTGGCAGTACAAGAGACCCAGTACTTC. This encodes CASSLAVQETQYF.

The sample holds a few counts of this clone. The rearrangement joins TRBV7-8 to TRBJ1-2; 12 nucleotides line up with TRBD1. Germline V gene sequence: CDR1 SGHVS, CDR2 FQNEAQ. This CDR3 has 16 residues. V was pared by 6 bases and J by 8 bases, with 13 bases of the junction left unmatched. In DNA, the CDR3 is TGTGCCAGCAGAAGTACGCCGGGACAGGGGGCGAGAGGCTACACCTTC. Translated, it gives CASRSTPGQGARGYTF. The full variable domain, completed using reference TRBV7-8 and TRBJ1-2, is GAGVSQSPRYKVAKRGQDVALRCDPISGHVSLFWYQQALGQGPEFLTYFQNEAQLDKSGLPSDRFFAERPEGSVSTLKIQRTQQEDSAVYLCASRSTPGQGARGYTFGSGTRLTVV.

CDR3 in DNA: TGCGCCAGCAGCCCGGATACTAGCGGGAGGGTGACAGATACGCAGTATTTT. Its translation is CASSPDTSGRVTDTQYF. The chain links TRBV5-1 to TRBJ2-3; the match to TRBD2 covers 13 bases. Trimming removed 4 bases from V and 3 bases from J; junction bases left unmatched: 8. Germline assignment: CDR1 SGHRS and CDR2 YFSETQ. This CDR3 contains 17 residues.

This rearrangement joins TRBV13 to TRBJ1-5; no reliable D call. This CDR3 comprises 16 residues. Germline-derived CDR1 and CDR2 are PRHDT and FYEKMQ (reference sequence). V gave up 0 bases and J gave up 0 bases, with 9 bases separating them. The CDR3 nucleotides read TGTGCCAGCAGCTTAGGCCGAGGATATAGCAATCAGCCCCAGCATTTT. This gives the protein CASSLGRGYSNQPQHF.

The CDR3 protein is CASSVVPGVGTGELFF. The DNA of the CDR3 is TGTGCCAGCAGCGTAGTTCCGGGGGTAGGCACCGGGGAGCTGTTTTTT. The chain carries TRBV9 and TRBJ2-2, with a tentative D call TRBD2 (6 bases). Deletions cut 0 bases from V and 4 bases from J, with 13 bases between. Germline V lookup: CDR1 SGDLS, CDR2 YYNGEE. The CDR3 is 16 amino acids.

The chain carries TRBV7-6 and TRBJ2-7, with TRBD2 identical over 14 bases. The CDR3 loop spans 14 amino acids. Germline CDR1 reads SGHVS; CDR2 reads FNYEAQ. J lost 6 bases, V lost 5 bases, and 3 bases had no gene match. The CDR3 coding sequence is TGTGCCAGCAGCCTCGGACTAGCGGGAGGCGAGCAGTACTTC. Amino acid sequence: CASSLGLAGGEQYF.

The genes are TRBV2 and TRBJ1-2, with a possible D match to TRBD1 (5 bases). CDR1 SNHLY and CDR2 FYNNEI come from the germline V gene. Trimming removed 4 bases from V and 5 bases from J, with 11 bases in between. The CDR3 spans 13 residues. The CDR3 loop is CASSGGREYGYTF. The CDR3 DNA is TGTGCCAGCAGTGGGGGACGGGAGTATGGCTACACCTTC. Variable domain in full (rest from reference TRBV2 and TRBJ1-2): EPEVTQTPSHQVTQMGQEVILRCVPISNHLYFYWYRQILGQKVEFLVSFYNNEISEKSEIFDDQFSVERPDGSNFTLKIRSTKLEDSAMYFCASSGGREYGYTFGSGTRLTVV.

This rearrangement joins TRBV9 to TRBJ2-7, with 9 bases fitting TRBD1. CDR1 is SGDLS and CDR2 is YYNGEE in the germline V gene. The junction had 8 bases not matched to a gene; V was cut back by 4 bases and J by 3 bases. The CDR3 totals 15 residues. This CDR3 is CASSRRTGVIYEQYF. The CDR3 DNA reads TGTGCCAGCAGCAGGAGGACAGGGGTGATCTACGAGCAGTACTTC.